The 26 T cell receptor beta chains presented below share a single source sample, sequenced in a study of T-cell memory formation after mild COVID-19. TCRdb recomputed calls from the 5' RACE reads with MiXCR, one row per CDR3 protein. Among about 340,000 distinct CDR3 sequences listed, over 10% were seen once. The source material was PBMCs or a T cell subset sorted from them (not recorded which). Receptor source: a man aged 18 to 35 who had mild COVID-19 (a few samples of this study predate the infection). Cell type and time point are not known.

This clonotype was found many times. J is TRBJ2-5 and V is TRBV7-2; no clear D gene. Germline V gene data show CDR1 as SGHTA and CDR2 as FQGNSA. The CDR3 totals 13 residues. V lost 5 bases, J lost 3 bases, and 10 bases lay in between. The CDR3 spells CASSPESEETQYF. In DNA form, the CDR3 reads TGTGCCAGCAGCCCGGAGAGCGAAGAGACCCAGTACTTC.

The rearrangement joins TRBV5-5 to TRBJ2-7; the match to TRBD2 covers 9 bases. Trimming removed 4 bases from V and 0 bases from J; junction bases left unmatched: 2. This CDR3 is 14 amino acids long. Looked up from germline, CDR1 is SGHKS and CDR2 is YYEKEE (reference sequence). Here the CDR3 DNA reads TGTGCCAGCAGCCTAGCGGGGACCTCCTACGAGCAGTACGTC. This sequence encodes CASSLAGTSYEQYV.

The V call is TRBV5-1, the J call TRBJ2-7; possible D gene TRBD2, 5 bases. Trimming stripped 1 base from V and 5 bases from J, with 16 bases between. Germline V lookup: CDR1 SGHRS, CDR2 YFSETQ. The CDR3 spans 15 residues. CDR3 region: CASSLTGLDGHEQYV. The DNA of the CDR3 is TGCGCCAGCAGCTTGACGGGGTTGGATGGCCACGAGCAGTACGTC.

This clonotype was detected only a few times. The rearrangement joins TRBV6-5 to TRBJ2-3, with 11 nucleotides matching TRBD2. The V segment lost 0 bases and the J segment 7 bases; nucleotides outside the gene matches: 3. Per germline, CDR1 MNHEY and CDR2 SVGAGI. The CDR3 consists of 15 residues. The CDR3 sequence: CASSYSTSGGYTQYF. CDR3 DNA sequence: TGTGCCAGCAGTTACTCTACTAGCGGGGGTTATACGCAGTATTTT.

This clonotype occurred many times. CDR3 DNA: TGCAGCGTGCGCCTAGCGCACCCTAGCACAGATACGCAGTATTTT. This codes for CSVRLAHPSTDTQYF. This rearrangement joins TRBV29-1 to TRBJ2-3; D is perhaps TRBD2 (6 bases). V was trimmed by 6 bases and J by 0 bases, leaving 16 bases between them. Germline V gene sequence: CDR1 SQVTM, CDR2 ANQGSEA. This CDR3 region has 15 residues.

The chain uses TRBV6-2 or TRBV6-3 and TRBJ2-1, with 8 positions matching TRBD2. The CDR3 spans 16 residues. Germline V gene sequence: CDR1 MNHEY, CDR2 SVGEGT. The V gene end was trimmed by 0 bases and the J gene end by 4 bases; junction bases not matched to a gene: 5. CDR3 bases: TGTGCCAGCAGTTACTCGATGGCTAGCGGGTACAATGAGCAGTTCTTC. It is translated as CASSYSMASGYNEQFF.

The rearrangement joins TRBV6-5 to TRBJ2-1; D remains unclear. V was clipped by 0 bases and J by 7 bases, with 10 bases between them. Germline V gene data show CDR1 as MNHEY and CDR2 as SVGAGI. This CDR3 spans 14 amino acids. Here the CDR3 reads CASSYSINWNEQFF. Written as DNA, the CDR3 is TGTGCCAGCAGTTACTCGATTAATTGGAATGAGCAGTTCTTC.

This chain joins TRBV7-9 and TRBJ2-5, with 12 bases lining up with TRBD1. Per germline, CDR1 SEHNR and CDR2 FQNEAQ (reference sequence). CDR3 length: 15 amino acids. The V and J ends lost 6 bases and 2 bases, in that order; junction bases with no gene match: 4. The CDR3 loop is CASSRDRGRQETQYF. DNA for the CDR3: TGTGCCAGCAGTAGGGACAGGGGGCGACAAGAGACCCAGTACTTC. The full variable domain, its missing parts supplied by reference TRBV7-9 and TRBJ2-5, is DTGVSQNPRHKITKRGQNVTFRCDPISEHNRLYWYRQTLGQGPEFLTYFQNEAQLEKSRLLSDRFSAERPKGSFSTLEIQRTEQGDSAMYLCASSRDRGRQETQYFGPGTRLLVL.

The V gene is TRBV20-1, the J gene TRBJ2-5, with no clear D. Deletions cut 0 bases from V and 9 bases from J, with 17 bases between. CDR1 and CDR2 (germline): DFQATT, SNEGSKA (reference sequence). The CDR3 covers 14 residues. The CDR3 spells CSARDGRESLAQYF. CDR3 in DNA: TGCAGTGCTAGAGATGGCAGAGAGAGCTTGGCCCAGTACTTC.

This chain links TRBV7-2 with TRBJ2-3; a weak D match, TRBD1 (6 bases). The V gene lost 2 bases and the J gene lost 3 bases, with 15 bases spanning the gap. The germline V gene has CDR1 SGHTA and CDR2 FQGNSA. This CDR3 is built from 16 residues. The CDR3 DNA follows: TGTGCCAGCAGCTTAAGTTGGCCAGGGGCGACAGATACGCAGTATTTT. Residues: CASSLSWPGATDTQYF. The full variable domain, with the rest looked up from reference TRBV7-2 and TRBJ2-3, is GAGVSQSPSNKVTEKGKDVELRCDPISGHTALYWYRQSLGQGLEFLIYFQGNSAPDKSGLPSDRFSAERTGGSVSTLTIQRTQQEDSAVYLCASSLSWPGATDTQYFGPGTRLTVL.

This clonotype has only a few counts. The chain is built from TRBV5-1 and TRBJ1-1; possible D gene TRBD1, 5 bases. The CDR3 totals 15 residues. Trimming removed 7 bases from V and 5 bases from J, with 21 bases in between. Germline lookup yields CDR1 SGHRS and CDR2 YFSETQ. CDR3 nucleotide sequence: TGCGCCAGCCACCCGCTGAGGGCAGGGAGGACTGAAGCTTTCTTT. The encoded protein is CASHPLRAGRTEAFF. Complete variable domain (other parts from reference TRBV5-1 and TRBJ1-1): KAGVTQTPRYLIKTRGQQVTLSCSPISGHRSVSWYQQTPGQGLQFLFEYFSETQRNKGNFPGRFSGRQFSNSRSEMNVSTLELGDSALYLCASHPLRAGRTEAFFGQGTRLTVV.

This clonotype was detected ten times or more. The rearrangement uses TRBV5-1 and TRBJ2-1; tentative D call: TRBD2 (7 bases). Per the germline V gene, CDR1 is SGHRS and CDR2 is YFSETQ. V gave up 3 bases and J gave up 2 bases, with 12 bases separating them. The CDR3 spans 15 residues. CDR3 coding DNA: TGCGCCAGCAGCTGGGGGGCGGGGGCCTACAATGAGCAGTTCTTC. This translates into CASSWGAGAYNEQFF.

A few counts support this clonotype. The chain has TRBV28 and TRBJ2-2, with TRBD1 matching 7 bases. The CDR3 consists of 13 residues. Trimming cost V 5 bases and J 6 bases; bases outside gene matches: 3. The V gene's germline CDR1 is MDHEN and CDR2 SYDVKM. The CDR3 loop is CASSDRVPGELFF. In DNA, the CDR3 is TGTGCCAGCAGTGACAGGGTCCCCGGGGAGCTGTTTTTT.

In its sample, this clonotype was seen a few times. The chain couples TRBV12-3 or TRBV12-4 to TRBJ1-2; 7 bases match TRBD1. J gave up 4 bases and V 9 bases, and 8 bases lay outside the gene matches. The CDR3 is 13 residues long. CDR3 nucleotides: TGTGCCAGAGAACCGGGACAGCCCTATGGCTACACCTTC. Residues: CAREPGQPYGYTF.

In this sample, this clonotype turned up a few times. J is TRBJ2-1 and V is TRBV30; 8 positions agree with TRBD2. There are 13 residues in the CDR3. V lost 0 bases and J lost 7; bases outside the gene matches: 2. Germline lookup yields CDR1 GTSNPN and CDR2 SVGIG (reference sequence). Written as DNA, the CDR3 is TGTGCCTGGAGTGTGGCGGGGGGAAATGAGCAGTTCTTC. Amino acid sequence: CAWSVAGGNEQFF.

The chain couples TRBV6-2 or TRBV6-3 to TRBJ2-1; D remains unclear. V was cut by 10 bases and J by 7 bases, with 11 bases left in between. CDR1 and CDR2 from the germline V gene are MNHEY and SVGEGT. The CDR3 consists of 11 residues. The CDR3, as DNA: TGTGCCACCAGACTGGGAAATGAGCAGTTCTTC. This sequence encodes CATRLGNEQFF.

CDR3 bases: TGTGCCAGCAGCTTTGGGACTACCTTTGAGACCCAGTACTTC. This encodes CASSFGTTFETQYF. V gene TRBV11-2 combines with J gene TRBJ2-5, with 7 bases aligning to TRBD2. The CDR3 covers 14 residues. The V segment lost 3 bases and the J segment 5 bases; nucleotides outside the gene matches: 6. The germline V gene encodes CDR1 SGHAT and CDR2 FQNNGV. The full variable domain, with the rest looked up from reference TRBV11-2 and TRBJ2-5, is EAGVAQSPRYKIIEKRQSVAFWCNPISGHATLYWYQQILGQGPKLLIQFQNNGVVDDSQLPKDRFSAERLKGVDSTLKIQPAKLEDSAVYLCASSFGTTFETQYFGPGTRLLVL.

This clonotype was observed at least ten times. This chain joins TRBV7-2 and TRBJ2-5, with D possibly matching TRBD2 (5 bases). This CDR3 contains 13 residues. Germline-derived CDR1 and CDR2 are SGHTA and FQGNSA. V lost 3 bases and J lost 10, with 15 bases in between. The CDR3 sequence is CASSFSPSEGQYF. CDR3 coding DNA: TGTGCCAGCAGCTTTTCCCCCAGCGAGGGCCAGTACTTC.

The CDR3: CSVQWGDEQFF. The CDR3 DNA is TGCAGCGTGCAATGGGGCGATGAGCAGTTCTTC. This chain connects TRBV29-1 to TRBJ2-1; tentatively, D is TRBD1 (5 bases). Trimming cost V 6 bases and J 8 bases, with 11 bases left between them. CDR3 length: 11 residues. Germline V gene lookup returns CDR1 SQVTM and CDR2 ANQGSEA.

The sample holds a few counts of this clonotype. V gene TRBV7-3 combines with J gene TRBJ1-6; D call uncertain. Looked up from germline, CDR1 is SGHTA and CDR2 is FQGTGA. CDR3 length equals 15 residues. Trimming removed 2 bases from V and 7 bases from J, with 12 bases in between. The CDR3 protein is CASSLYVGLNSPLHF. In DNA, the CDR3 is TGTGCCAGCAGCTTATATGTGGGCCTAAATTCACCCCTCCACTTT.

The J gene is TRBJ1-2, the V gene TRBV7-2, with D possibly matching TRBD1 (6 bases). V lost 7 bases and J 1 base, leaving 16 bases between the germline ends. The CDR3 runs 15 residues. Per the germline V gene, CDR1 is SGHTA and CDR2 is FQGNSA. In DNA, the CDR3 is TGTGCCAGCACCATCGGGACACGGATTAACTATGGCTACACCTTC. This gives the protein CASTIGTRINYGYTF.

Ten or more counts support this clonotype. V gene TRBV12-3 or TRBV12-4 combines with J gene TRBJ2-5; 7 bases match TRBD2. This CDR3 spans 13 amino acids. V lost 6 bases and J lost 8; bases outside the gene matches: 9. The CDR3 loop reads CASSLRASGTQYF. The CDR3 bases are TGTGCCAGCAGCCTCAGGGCTAGCGGTACCCAGTACTTC.

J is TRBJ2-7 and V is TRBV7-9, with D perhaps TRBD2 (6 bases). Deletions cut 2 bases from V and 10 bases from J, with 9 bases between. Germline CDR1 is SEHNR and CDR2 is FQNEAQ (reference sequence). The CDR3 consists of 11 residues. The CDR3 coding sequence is TGTGCCAGCAGCTTACGCGGGGCTCAGTACTTC. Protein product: CASSLRGAQYF.

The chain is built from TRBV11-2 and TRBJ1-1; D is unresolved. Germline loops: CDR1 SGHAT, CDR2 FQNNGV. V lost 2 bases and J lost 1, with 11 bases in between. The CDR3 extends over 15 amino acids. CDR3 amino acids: CASSLSAGENTEAFF. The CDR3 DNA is TGTGCCAGCAGCTTAAGTGCGGGCGAGAACACTGAAGCTTTCTTT.

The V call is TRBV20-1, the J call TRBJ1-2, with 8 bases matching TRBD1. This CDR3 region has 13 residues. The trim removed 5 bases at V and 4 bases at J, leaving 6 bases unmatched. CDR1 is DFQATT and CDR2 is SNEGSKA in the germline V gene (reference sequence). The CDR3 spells CSAYRGISYGYTF. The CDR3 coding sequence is TGCAGTGCTTACAGGGGGATAAGCTATGGCTACACCTTC.

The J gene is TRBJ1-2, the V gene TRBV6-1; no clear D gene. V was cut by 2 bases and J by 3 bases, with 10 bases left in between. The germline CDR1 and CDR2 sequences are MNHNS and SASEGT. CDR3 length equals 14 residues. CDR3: CASSEPELYYGYTF. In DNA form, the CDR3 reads TGTGCCAGCAGTGAACCGGAATTATACTATGGCTACACCTTC.